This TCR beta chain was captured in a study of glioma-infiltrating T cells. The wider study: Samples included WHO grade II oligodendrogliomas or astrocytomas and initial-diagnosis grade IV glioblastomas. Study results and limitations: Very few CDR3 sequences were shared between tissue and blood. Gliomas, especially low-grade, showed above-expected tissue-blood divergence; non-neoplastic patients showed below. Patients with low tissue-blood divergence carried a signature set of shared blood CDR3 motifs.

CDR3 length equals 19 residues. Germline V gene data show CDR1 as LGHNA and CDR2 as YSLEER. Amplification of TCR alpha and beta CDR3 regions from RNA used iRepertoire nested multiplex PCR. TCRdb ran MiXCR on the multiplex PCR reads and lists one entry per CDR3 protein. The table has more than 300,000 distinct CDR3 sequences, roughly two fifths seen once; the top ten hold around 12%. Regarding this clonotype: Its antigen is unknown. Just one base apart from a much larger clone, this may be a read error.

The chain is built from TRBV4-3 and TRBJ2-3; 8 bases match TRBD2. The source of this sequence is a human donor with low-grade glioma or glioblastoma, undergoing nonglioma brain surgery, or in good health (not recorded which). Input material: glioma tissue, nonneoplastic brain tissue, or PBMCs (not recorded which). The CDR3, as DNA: TGCGCCTGCAGCCAAGAAGTCGGGAGGGCCATCATTTACACAGATACGCAGTATTTT. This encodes CACSQEVGRAIIYTDTQYF.